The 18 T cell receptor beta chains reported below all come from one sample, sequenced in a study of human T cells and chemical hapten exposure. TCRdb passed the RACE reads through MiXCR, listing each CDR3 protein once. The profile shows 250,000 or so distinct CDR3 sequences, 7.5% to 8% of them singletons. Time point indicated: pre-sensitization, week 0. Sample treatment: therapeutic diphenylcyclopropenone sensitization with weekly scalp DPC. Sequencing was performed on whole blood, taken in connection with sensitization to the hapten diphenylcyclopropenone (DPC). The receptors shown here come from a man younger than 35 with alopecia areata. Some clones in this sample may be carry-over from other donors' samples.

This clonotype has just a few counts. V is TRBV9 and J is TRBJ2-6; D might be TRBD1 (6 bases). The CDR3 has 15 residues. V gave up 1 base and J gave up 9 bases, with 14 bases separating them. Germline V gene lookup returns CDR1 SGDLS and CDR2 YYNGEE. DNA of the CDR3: TGTGCCAGCAGCGTACAGGGGAATATTGGCAACGTCCTGACTTTC. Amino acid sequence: CASSVQGNIGNVLTF.

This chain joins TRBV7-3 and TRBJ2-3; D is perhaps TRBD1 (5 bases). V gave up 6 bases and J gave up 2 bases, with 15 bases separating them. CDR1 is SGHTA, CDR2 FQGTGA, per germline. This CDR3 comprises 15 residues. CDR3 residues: CASSPGIGATDTQYF. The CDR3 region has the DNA TGTGCCAGCAGTCCTGGGATTGGGGCCACAGATACGCAGTATTTT.

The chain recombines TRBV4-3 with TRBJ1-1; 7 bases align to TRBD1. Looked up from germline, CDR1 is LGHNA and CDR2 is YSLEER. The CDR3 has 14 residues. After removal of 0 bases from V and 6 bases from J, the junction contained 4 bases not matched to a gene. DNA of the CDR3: TGCGCCAGCAGCCAAGAAGGGGGCTCCCCTGAAGCTTTCTTT. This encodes CASSQEGGSPEAFF.

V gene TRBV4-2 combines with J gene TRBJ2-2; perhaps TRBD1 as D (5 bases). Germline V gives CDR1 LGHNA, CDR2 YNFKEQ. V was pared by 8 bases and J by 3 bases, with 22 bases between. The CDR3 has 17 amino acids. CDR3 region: CASGGRAPGPDTGELFF. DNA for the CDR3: TGTGCCAGCGGCGGCAGGGCCCCAGGCCCCGACACCGGGGAGCTGTTTTTT.

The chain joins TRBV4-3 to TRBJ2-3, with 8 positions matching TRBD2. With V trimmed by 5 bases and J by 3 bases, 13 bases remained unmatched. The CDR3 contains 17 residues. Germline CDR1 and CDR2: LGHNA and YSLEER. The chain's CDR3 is CASSVSGGRGKTDTQYF. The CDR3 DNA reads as TGCGCCAGCAGCGTGTCGGGGGGGCGGGGTAAGACAGATACGCAGTATTTT.

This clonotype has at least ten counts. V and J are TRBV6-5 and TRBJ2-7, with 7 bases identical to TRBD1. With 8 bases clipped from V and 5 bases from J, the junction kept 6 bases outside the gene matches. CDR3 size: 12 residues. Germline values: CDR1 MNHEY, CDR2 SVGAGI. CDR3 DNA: TGTGCCAGCGCCGACAGGGCCCACGAGCAGTACTTC. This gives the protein CASADRAHEQYF.

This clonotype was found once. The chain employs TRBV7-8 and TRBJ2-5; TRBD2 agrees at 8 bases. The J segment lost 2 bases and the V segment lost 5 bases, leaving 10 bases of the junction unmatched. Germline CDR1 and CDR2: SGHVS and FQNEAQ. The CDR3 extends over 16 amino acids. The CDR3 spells CASSQIPGGPQETQYF. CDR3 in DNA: TGTGCCAGCAGCCAAATCCCGGGGGGGCCTCAAGAGACCCAGTACTTC. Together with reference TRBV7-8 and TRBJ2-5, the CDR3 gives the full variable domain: GAGVSQSPRYKVAKRGQDVALRCDPISGHVSLFWYQQALGQGPEFLTYFQNEAQLDKSGLPSDRFFAERPEGSVSTLKIQRTQQEDSAVYLCASSQIPGGPQETQYFGPGTRLLVL.

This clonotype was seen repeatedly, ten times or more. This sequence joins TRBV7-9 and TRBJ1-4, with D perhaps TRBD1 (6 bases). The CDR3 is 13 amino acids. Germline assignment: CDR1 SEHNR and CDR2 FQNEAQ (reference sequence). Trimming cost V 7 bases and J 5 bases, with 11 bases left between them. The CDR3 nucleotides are TGTGCCAGCACGGGACAACTGAATGAAAAACTGTTTTTT. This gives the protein CASTGQLNEKLFF.

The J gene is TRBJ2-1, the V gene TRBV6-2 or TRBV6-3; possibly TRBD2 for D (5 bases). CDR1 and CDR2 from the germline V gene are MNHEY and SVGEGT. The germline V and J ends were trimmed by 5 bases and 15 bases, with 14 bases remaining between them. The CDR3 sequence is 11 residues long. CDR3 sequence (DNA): TGTGCCAGCAGTCCGGGAACCTTTAGGTTCTTC. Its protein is CASSPGTFRFF.

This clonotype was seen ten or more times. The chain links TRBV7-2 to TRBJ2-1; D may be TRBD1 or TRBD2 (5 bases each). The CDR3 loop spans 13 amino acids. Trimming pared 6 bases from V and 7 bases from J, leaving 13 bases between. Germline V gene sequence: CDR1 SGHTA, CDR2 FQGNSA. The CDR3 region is CASSRGPRNEQFF. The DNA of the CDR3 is TGTGCCAGCAGTCGGGGACCGAGGAATGAGCAGTTCTTC.

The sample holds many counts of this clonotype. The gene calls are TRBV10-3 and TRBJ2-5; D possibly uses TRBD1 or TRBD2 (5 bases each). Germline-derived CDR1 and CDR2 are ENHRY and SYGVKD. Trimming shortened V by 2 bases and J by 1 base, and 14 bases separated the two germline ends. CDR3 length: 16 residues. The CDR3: CAISETVWGTQETQYF. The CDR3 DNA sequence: TGTGCCATCAGTGAGACGGTTTGGGGGACCCAAGAGACCCAGTACTTC.

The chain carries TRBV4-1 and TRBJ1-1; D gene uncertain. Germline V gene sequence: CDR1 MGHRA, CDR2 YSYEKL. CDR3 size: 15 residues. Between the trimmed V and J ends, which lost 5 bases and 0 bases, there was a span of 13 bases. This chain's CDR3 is CASSYSLALNTEAFF. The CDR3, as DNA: TGCGCCAGCAGCTACAGTTTGGCCCTGAACACTGAAGCTTTCTTT.

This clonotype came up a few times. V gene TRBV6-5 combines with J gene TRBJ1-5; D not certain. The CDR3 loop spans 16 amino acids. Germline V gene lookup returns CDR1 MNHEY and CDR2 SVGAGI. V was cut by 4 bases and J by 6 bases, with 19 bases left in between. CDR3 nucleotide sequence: TGTGCCAGCAGTTCTAACTGGGCCCCCGAAGGTCAGCCCCAGCATTTT. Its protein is CASSSNWAPEGQPQHF.

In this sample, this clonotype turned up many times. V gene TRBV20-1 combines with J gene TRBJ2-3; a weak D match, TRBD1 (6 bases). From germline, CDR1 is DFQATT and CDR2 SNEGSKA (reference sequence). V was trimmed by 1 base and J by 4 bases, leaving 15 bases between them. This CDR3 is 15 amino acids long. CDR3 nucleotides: TGCAGTGCTAGAGCAGCCTTCCAGGGGCCAGATACGCAGTATTTT. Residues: CSARAAFQGPDTQYF.

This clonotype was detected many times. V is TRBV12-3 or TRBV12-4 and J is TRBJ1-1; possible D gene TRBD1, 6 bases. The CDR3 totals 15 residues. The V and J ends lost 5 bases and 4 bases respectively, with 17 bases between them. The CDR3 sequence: CASSIGTRGATEAFF. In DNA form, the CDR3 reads TGTGCCAGCAGTATTGGGACACGAGGGGCCACTGAAGCTTTCTTT.

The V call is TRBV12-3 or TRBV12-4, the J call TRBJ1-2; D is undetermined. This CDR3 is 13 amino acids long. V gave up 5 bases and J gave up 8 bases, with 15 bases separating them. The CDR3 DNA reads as TGTGCCAGCAGTCCCACTGGACGGAGAGGCTACACCTTC. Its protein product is CASSPTGRRGYTF.

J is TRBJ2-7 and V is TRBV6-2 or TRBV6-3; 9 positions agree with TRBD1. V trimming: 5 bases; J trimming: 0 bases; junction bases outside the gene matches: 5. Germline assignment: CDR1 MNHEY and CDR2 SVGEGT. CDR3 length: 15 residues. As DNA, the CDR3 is TGTGCCAGCAGTAGCCCGGGACAGGGCTCCTACGAGCAGTACGTC. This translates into CASSSPGQGSYEQYV.

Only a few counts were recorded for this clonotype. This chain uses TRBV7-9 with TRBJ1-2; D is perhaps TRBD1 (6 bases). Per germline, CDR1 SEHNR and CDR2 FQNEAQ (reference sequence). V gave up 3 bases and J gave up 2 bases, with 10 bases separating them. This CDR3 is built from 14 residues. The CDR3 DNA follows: TGTGCCAGCAGCTTTACAGGGTCGAACTATGGCTACACCTTC. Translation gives CASSFTGSNYGYTF. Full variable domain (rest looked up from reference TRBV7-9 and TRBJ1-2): DTGVSQNPRHKITKRGQNVTFRCDPISEHNRLYWYRQTLGQGPEFLTYFQNEAQLEKSRLLSDRFSAERPKGSFSTLEIQRTEQGDSAMYLCASSFTGSNYGYTFGSGTRLTVV.